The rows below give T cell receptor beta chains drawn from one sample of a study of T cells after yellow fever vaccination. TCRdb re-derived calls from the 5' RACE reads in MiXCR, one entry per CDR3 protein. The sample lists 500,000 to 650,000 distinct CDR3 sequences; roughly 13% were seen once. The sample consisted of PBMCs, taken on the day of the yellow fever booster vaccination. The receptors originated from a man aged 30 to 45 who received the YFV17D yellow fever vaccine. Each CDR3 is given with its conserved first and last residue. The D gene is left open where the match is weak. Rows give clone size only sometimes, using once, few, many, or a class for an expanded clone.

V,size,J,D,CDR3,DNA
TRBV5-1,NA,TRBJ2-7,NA,CASSEHSAYEQYF,TGCGCCAGCAGCGAACATTCAGCCTACGAGCAGTACTTC
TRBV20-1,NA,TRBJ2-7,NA,CSAPEPAVLSYEQYF,TGCAGTGCCCCCGAACCAGCGGTCCTCTCCTACGAGCAGTACTTC
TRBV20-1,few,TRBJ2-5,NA,CSARVGGVPQETQYF,TGCAGTGCTAGAGTTGGGGGAGTGCCCCAAGAGACCCAGTACTTC
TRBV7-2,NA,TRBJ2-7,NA,CASSIQGLSSYEQYF,TGTGCCAGCAGCATACAGGGCCTTAGCTCCTACGAGCAGTACTTC
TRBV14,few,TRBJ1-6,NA,CASSQDLAGSYNSPLHF,TGTGCCAGCAGCCAAGATTTGGCAGGCTCCTATAATTCACCCCTCCACTTT
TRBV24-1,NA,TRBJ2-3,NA,CATSRDAGDTQYF,TGTGCCACCTCCCGGGATGCAGGAGATACGCAGTATTTT
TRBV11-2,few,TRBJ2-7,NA,CASSGLASQLEQYF,TGTGCCAGCAGCGGGCTAGCGAGTCAGTTGGAGCAGTACTTC
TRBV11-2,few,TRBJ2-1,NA,CASSLYLEQFF,TGTGCCAGCAGCTTATACCTGGAGCAGTTCTTC
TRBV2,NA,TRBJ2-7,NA,CASSETGRGAYEQYF,TGTGCCAGCAGTGAGACAGGGAGGGGCGCCTACGAGCAGTACTTC
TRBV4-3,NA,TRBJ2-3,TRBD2,CASSQDVEIGRARDTQYF,TGCGCCAGCAGCCAAGATGTCGAAATCGGGAGGGCCAGGGATACGCAGTATTTT
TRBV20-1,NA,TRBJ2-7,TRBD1,CSAREGHFKGAEQYF,TGCAGTGCTAGAGAGGGACATTTTAAGGGGGCCGAGCAGTACTTC
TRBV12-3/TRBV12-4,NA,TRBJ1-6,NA,CASSGGSPLHF,TGTGCCAGCAGCGGGGGATCACCCCTCCACTTT
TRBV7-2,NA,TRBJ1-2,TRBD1,CASSSRGGQGNSNGYTF,TGTGCCAGCAGCTCTCGAGGGGGACAGGGGAATTCTAATGGCTACACCTTC
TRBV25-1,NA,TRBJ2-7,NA,CASSGQGASGIIYEQYF,TGTGCCAGCAGCGGACAGGGAGCTAGCGGGATCATCTACGAGCAGTACTTC
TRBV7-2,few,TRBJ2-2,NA,CASLDKGLGRELFF,TGTGCCAGCCTAGATAAGGGTTTAGGCAGGGAGCTGTTTTTT
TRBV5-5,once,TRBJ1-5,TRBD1,CASSSPGGVEPQHF,TGTGCCAGCAGCTCACCAGGGGGAGTGGAGCCCCAGCATTTT
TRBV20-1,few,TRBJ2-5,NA,CSARLGLQETQYF,TGCAGTGCTAGGCTCGGGCTCCAAGAGACCCAGTACTTC
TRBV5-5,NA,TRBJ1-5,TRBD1,CASSWTGGFGQPQHF,TGTGCCAGCAGCTGGACAGGAGGGTTCGGACAGCCCCAGCATTTT
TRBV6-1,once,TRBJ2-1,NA,CASRDPGRYYNEQFF,TGTGCCAGCAGGGATCCGGGACGTTACTACAATGAGCAGTTCTTC
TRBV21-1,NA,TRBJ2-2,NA,CASSNGGPGELFF,TGTGCCAGCAGCAATGGGGGCCCCGGGGAGCTGTTTTTT
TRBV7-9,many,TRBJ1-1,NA,CASSKQGIGAFF,TGTGCCAGCAGTAAACAGGGCATAGGTGCTTTCTTT
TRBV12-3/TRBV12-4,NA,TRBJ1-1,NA,CASSLEQRTEAFF,TGTGCCAGCAGTTTAGAACAGCGGACTGAAGCTTTCTTT
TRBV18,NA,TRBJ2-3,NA,CASSPPGWGADTQYF,TGTGCCAGCTCACCACCGGGCTGGGGGGCAGATACGCAGTATTTT
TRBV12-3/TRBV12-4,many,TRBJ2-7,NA,CASSLPPSYEQYF,TGTGCCAGCAGTTTGCCGCCGTCCTACGAGCAGTACTTC
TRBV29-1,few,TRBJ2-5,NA,CSVQNGISETQYF,TGCAGCGTTCAAAACGGCATTTCAGAGACCCAGTACTTC
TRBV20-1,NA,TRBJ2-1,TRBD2,CSATSGSTPDYNEQFF,TGCAGTGCGACTAGCGGGAGTACCCCTGACTACAATGAGCAGTTCTTC
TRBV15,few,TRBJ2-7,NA,CATSAPGQREQYF,TGTGCCACCAGCGCTCCAGGACAGCGCGAGCAGTACTTC
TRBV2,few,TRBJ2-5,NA,CASSVAGDMVFETQYF,TGTGCCAGCAGTGTAGCAGGCGATATGGTTTTCGAGACCCAGTACTTC
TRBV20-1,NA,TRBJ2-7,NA,CSANRGVAGRPYEQYF,TGCAGTGCTAACAGGGGGGTAGCGGGTCGGCCCTACGAGCAGTACTTC